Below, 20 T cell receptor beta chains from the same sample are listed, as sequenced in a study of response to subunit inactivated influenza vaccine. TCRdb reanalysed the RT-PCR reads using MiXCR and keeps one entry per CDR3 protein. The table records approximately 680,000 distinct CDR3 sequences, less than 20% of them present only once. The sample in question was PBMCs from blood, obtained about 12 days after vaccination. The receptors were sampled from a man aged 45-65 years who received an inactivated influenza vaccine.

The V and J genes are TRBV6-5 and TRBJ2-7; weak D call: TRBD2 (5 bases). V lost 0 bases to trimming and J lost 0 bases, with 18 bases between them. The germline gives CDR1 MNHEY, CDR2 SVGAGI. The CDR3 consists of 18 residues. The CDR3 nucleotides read TGTGCCAGCAGTTACTCGGGTCGCCATTGGCGGGTCTCCTACGAGCAGTACTTC. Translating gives CASSYSGRHWRVSYEQYF.

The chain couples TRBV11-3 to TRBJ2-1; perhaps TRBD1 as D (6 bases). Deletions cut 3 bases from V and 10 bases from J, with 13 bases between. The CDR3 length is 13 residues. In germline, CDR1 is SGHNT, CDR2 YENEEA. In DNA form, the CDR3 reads TGTGCCAGCAGCTTCCCCCCGGGACAAGAGCAGTTCTTC. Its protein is CASSFPPGQEQFF.

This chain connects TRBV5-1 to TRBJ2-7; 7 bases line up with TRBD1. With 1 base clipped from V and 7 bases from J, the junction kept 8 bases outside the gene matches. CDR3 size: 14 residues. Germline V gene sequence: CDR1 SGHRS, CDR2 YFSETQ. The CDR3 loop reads CASSLTGARQEQYF. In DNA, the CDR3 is TGCGCCAGCAGCTTGACAGGGGCTCGGCAGGAGCAGTACTTC.

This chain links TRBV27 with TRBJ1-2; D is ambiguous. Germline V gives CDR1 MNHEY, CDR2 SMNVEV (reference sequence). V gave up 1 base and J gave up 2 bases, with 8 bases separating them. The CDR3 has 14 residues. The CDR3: CASSLLGGNYGYTF. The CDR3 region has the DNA TGTGCCAGCAGTTTATTAGGCGGAAACTATGGCTACACCTTC.

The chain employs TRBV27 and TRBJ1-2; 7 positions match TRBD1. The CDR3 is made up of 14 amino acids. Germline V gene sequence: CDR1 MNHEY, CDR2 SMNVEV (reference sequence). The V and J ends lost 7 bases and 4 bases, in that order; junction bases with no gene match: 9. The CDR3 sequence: CASKLEGAGYGYTF. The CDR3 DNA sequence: TGTGCCAGCAAGTTAGAGGGGGCGGGCTATGGCTACACCTTC.

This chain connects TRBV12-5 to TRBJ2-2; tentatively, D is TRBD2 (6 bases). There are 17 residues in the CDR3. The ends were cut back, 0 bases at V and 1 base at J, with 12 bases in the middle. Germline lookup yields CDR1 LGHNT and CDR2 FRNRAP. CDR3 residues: CASGLVWGSGNTGELFF. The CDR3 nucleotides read TGTGCTAGTGGTTTGGTCTGGGGTAGCGGGAACACCGGGGAGCTGTTTTTT.

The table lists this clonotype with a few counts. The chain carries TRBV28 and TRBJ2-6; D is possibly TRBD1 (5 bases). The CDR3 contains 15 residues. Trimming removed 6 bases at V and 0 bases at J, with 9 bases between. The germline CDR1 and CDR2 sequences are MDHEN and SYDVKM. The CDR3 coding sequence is TGTGCCAGCAGGCAGGGTTCCTCTGGGGCCAACGTCCTGACTTTC. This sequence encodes CASRQGSSGANVLTF. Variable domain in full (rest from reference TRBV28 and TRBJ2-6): DVKVTQSSRYLVKRTGEKVFLECVQDMDHENMFWYRQDPGLGLRLIYFSYDVKMKEKGDIPEGYSVSREKKERFSLILESASTNQTSMYLCASRQGSSGANVLTFGAGSRLTVL.

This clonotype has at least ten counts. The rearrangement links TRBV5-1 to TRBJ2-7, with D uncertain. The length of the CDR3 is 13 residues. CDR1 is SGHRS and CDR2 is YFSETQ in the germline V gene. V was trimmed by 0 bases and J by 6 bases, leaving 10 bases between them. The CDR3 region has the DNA TGCGCCAGCAGCTTGGAGCCGATGAGCGAGCAGTACTTC. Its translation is CASSLEPMSEQYF.

The CDR3 is CASSSAGLITDTQYF. The CDR3 DNA is TGTGCCAGCAGCTCTGCGGGACTCATCACAGATACGCAGTATTTT. The chain uses TRBV7-8 and TRBJ2-3, with a tentative D call TRBD2 (6 bases). Germline CDR1 SGHVS, CDR2 FQNEAQ. The CDR3 sequence is 15 residues long. Trimming cost V 4 bases and J 2 bases, with 13 bases left between them. Variable domain in full (rest from reference TRBV7-8 and TRBJ2-3): GAGVSQSPRYKVAKRGQDVALRCDPISGHVSLFWYQQALGQGPEFLTYFQNEAQLDKSGLPSDRFFAERPEGSVSTLKIQRTQQEDSAVYLCASSSAGLITDTQYFGPGTRLTVL.

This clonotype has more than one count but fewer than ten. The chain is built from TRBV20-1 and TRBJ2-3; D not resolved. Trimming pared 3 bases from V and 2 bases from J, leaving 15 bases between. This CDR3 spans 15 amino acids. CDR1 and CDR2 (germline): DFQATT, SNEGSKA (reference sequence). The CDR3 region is CSASSRYTYTDTQYF. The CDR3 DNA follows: TGCAGTGCTAGCTCGAGATACACCTACACAGATACGCAGTATTTT.

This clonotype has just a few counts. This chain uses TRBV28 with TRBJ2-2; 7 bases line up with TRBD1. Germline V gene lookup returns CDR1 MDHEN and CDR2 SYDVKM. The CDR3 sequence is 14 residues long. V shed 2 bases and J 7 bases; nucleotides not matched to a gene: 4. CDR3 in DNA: TGTGCCAGCAGTTTAGACAGGGTAATCGGGGAGCTGTTTTTT. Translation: CASSLDRVIGELFF. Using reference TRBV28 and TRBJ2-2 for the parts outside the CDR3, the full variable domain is DVKVTQSSRYLVKRTGEKVFLECVQDMDHENMFWYRQDPGLGLRLIYFSYDVKMKEKGDIPEGYSVSREKKERFSLILESASTNQTSMYLCASSLDRVIGELFFGEGSRLTVL.

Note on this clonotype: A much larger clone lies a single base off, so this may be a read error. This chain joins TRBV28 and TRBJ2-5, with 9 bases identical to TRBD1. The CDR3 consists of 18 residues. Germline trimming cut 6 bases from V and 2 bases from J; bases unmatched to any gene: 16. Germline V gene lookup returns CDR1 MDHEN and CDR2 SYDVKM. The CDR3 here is CASSRLSVGTGPQETQYF. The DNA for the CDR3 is TGTGCCAGCAGCCGACTGAGCGTAGGGACAGGGCCTCAAGAGACCCAGTACTTC.

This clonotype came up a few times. CDR3 residues: CASRRGGTASYEQYF. In nucleotides, the CDR3 is TGTGCCAGCCGTCGCGGGGGGACAGCCTCCTACGAGCAGTACTTC. The V and J genes are TRBV7-9 and TRBJ2-7; D perhaps matches TRBD2 (8 bases). There are 15 residues in the CDR3. The V end lost 8 bases, the J end lost 0 bases, and 17 bases lay between the germline ends. The germline gives CDR1 SEHNR, CDR2 FQNEAQ (reference sequence).

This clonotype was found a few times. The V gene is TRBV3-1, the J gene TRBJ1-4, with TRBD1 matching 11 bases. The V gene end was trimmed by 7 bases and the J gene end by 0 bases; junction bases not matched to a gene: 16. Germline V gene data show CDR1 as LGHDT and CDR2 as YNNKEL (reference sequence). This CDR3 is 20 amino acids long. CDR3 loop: CASTYGTGGPLCATNEKLFF. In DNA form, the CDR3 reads TGTGCCAGCACCTACGGGACAGGGGGGCCTCTCTGTGCAACTAATGAAAAACTGTTTTTT. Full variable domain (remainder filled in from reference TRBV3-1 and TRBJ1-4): DTAVSQTPKYLVTQMGNDKSIKCEQNLGHDTMYWYKQDSKKFLKIMFSYNNKELIINETVPNRFSPKSPDKAHLNLHINSLELGDSAVYFCASTYGTGGPLCATNEKLFFGSGTQLSVL.

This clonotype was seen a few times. The chain's CDR3 is CASSQRTGAWNIQYF. The CDR3 DNA follows: TGTGCCAGCAGTCAACGGACAGGGGCTTGGAACATTCAGTACTTC. This chain uses TRBV2 with TRBJ2-4; 9 positions agree with TRBD1. CDR1 SNHLY and CDR2 FYNNEI come from the germline V gene. The V gene end was trimmed by 5 bases and the J gene end by 7 bases; junction bases not matched to a gene: 9. The CDR3 sequence is 15 residues long.

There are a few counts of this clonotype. The CDR3 loop reads CASSQSLAGEQYF. CDR3 sequence (DNA): TGTGCCAGCAGCCAGTCACTAGCGGGGGAGCAGTACTTC. The chain employs TRBV3-1 and TRBJ2-7; the match to TRBD2 covers 10 bases. The V segment lost 3 bases and the J segment 7 bases; nucleotides outside the gene matches: 3. The CDR3 is 13 residues long. Germline V gives CDR1 LGHDT, CDR2 YNNKEL (reference sequence).

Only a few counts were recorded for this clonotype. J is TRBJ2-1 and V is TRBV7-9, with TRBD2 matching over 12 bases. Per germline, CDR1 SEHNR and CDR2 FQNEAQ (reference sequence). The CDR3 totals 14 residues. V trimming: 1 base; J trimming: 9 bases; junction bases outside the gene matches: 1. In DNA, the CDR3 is TGTGCCAGCAGCTTAGGGACTAGCGGGACTGAGCAGTTCTTC. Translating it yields CASSLGTSGTEQFF.

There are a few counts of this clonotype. Here the CDR3 DNA reads TGCAGCGCCCAGACGACTCTGAACACTGAAGCTTTCTTT. This encodes CSAQTTLNTEAFF. This chain uses TRBV29-1 with TRBJ1-1; D not certain. The germline V and J ends were trimmed by 7 bases and 0 bases, with 12 bases remaining between them. The CDR3 totals 13 residues. Germline CDR1 and CDR2: SQVTM and ANQGSEA.

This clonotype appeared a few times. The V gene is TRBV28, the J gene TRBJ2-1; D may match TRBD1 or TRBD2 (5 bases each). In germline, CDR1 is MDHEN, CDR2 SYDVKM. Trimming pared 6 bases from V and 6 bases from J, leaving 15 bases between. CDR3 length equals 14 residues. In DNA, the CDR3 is TGTGCCAGCAGGAGGAGGACAATACTCAATGAGCAGTTCTTC. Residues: CASRRRTILNEQFF.

The CDR3 sequence: CASSLGRSAGELFF. CDR3 DNA sequence: TGTGCCAGCAGCCTCGGACGTTCCGCCGGGGAGCTGTTTTTT. V and J are TRBV11-3 and TRBJ2-2; D not certain. Germline V gene data show CDR1 as SGHNT and CDR2 as YENEEA. This CDR3 region has 14 residues. V was cut by 5 bases and J by 6 bases, with 13 bases left in between.